This T cell receptor beta chain was identified during a study of regulatory T cells in long-lasting Graves disease. Study conclusions and caveats: A reduction in accuracy may have resulted from the small sample size. Persistent Graves' patients showed less TCR diversity than newly diagnosed patients showed.

Time point described: newly diagnosed GD, antithyroid drugs for less than 3 months. PBMC-extracted RNA yielded the TCR library. Trimming took off 0 bases at V and 9 bases at J, with 6 bases between the two ends. Germline-derived CDR1 and CDR2 are WNHNN and SYGVQD (reference sequence). This CDR3 has 11 residues. This clonotype has only a few counts. The antigen is undetermined. To make TCR beta libraries, researchers used iRepertoire HTBI primers and Arm-PCR of CDR3 regions. TCRdb processed the multiplex PCR reads anew with MiXCR; each CDR3 protein has one entry. The sample has 540,000 or so distinct CDR3 sequences; roughly 13% are singletons. Another study also made use of these data, one on T cells in Graves' hyperthyroidism and ophthalmopathy.

This chain connects TRBV10-1 to TRBJ2-7; D is undetermined. This material consisted of peripheral blood mononuclear cells (PBMCs), taken at new diagnosis, from a patient treated with antithyroid drugs. This TCR derives from a young man with Graves disease. For the CDR3, the DNA is TGCGCCAGCAGTGAGTCGGGGTTGCAGTACTTC. Translated: CASSESGLQYF.